This TCR beta chain originates from a study of blood T cell repertoires in COVID-19. Study at large: Samples of COVID-19 (acute and convalescent) were obtained from the United States, Italy and Spain. PBMCs, B-cell-depleted T cells, or T cells provided the cDNA or gDNA that made up the material.

V was pared by 4 bases and J by 4 bases, with 8 bases between. CDR1 and CDR2 from the germline V gene are SEHNR and FQNEAQ (reference sequence). The CDR3 has 14 residues. Per the original data handling: Nucleated cell number was recorded as an estimate derived from reference gene primer amplification. Produced via immunoSEQ multiplex PCR; TCRdb's table is partial and in-frame only. The D gene and trimming were derived from the DNA, and the V and J assignments and clone size from that table. The sample contains over 100,000 clones, more than 75% of which appear only once. Only a few counts were recorded for this clone.

The rearrangement joins TRBV7-9 to TRBJ1-6, with D unclear. Sample: peripheral blood. The source of this sequence is a human donor in a cohort sampled during active COVID-19. For the CDR3, the DNA is TGTGCCAGCAGCTCCGACATGTATAATTCACCCCTCCACTTT. Encoded protein: CASSSDMYNSPLHF.